This TCR beta chain was sequenced during a study of Ad26.COV2.S vaccination and SARS-CoV-2 variants. On the study more broadly: Donor participated within the Ad26.COV2.S arm of the COV1001 trial. Donor got 5x10^10 or 1x10^11 viral particles of Ad26.COV2.S.

Treatment described: approximately 18 received Ad26.COV2.S at low or high dose, single or two shots; roughly 5 received placebo; per-sample allocation not given. The investigators took samples on day 63 after the first vaccine or placebo injection. Findings of the study overall: Individuals receiving vaccine had higher spike-specific TCR breadth than placebo recipients did.

With respect to this clone: Its antigen is undetermined.

V was clipped by 0 bases and J by 4 bases, with 15 bases between them. The CDR3 is 16 amino acids. Germline loops: CDR1 SGHDN, CDR2 FVKESK. The method was immunoSEQ multiplex PCR; TCRdb's version includes in-frame clones alone and lacks a portion of them. The data contain more than 300,000 clones, roughly 86% of them singletons. The TCR sequence derives from a person between 18 and 59 years old who received the Ad26.COV2.S COVID-19 vaccine or a placebo. The J gene is TRBJ1-2, the V gene TRBV14; D call uncertain. Here the sequenced sample was peripheral blood, taken in a trial of Ad26.COV2.S vaccine versus placebo. CDR3 protein: CASSQDGVSSLYGYTF. The CDR3 bases are TGTGCCAGCAGCCAAGATGGAGTCTCTTCCCTCTATGGCTACACCTTC.